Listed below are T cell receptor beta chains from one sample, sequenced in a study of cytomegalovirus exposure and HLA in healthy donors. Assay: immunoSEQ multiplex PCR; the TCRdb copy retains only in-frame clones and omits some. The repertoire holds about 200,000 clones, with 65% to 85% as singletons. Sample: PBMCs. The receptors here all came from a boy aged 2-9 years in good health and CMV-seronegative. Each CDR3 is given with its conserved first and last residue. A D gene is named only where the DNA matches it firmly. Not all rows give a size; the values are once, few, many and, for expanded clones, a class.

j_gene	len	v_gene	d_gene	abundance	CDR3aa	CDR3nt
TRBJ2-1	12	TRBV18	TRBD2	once	CASSPSGREQFF	TGTGCCAGCTCACCTAGCGGGCGGGAGCAGTTCTTC
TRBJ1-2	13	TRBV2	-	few	CASWRGSNYGYTF	TGTGCCAGCTGGCGGGGATCTAACTATGGCTACACCTTC
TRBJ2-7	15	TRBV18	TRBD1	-	CASSPRDRVSYEQYF	TGTGCCAGCTCACCCCGGGACAGGGTCTCCTACGAGCAGTACTTC
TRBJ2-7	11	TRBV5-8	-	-	CASSLETEQYF	TGTGCCAGCAGCTTGGAGACTGAGCAGTACTTC
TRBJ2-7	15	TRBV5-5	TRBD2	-	CASSLGRGWEGEQYF	TGTGCCAGCAGCTTGGGCCGGGGGTGGGAGGGCGAGCAGTACTTC
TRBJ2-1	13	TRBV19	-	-	CASSIDTGNEQFF	TGTGCCAGTAGTATAGATACGGGAAATGAGCAGTTCTTC
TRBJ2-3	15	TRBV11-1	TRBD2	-	CASSWTSGGADTQYF	TGTGCCAGCAGCTGGACTAGCGGGGGAGCTGATACGCAGTATTTT
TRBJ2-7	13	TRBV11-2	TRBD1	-	CASRGQGFDEQYF	TGTGCCAGCAGAGGACAGGGGTTCGACGAGCAGTACTTC
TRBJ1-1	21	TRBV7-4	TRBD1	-	CASSLGDRGYVGSKWNTEAFF	TGTGCCAGCAGCTTAGGGGACAGGGGGTACGTGGGGAGCAAATGGAACACTGAAGCTTTCTTT
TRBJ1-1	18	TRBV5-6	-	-	CASSDSRGTSASNTEAFF	TGTGCCAGCAGCGACTCCCGCGGGACCTCGGCGTCCAACACTGAAGCTTTCTTT
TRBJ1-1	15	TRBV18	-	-	CASSPWGVMDTEAFF	TGTGCCAGCTCACCGTGGGGGGTGATGGACACTGAAGCTTTCTTT
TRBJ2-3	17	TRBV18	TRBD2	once	CASSPPSSGGGTDTQYF	TGTGCCAGCTCACCACCGAGTAGCGGGGGTGGCACAGATACGCAGTATTTT